This entry is about one T cell receptor (beta chain). No cognate antigen has been identified for it. Base-call qualities are not available, and no considerably larger clone is one nucleotide away. The protocol used for the library was the immunoSEQ multiplex PCR assay. Sourced from immuneACCESS, this table was stored by TCRdb with only in-frame sequences that have V and J called. A share of the clones is absent; for the studies checked, an unresolved V gene accounts for under half, and the remainder has no known explanation. This sample holds almost 35,000 clones; 90% were observed only once. The top ten clones comprise roughly 4.8% of the sample. From a lookup of the germline V gene, CDR1 and CDR2 are SGDLS and YYNGEE. At the junction V is shortened by 4 bases and J by 6 bases; bases outside the gene matches: 5. The CDR3 runs 14 residues from the cysteine to the phenylalanine. Kept here is only the CDR3 DNA, which spans 42 bases and is read in frame from base 1.

The data derive from a study of T cell changes during pregnancy in multiple sclerosis (dated by TCRdb to about 2019). Broadly, across the study: The study looked at changes in the T cell repertoire across pregnancy in women with multiple sclerosis.

The sequence derives from a female donor with multiple sclerosis, enrolled in a pregnancy study. The rearranged chain carries TRBV9 and TRBJ1-1; the central 11 bases match TRBD1. The sequenced sample was CD8+ T cells from peripheral blood mononuclear cells, obtained after pregnancy. The sequenced DNA is TGTGCCAGCAGCTTCGGACAGGGGGCTGCTGAAGCTTTCTTT. Its protein product is CASSFGQGAAEAFF.